These 7 T cell receptor beta chains share one sample of origin, sequenced in a study of T cell responses to AZD1222 COVID-19 vaccine. The assay was immunoSEQ multiplex PCR, and TCRdb's table has in-frame clones only and misses some. Of about 110,000 clones detected, approximately 84% appear once; the ten largest clones hold about 9.5%. The sequenced sample was peripheral blood, obtained on day 0 of AZD1222 vaccination. The receptor source for this set is an adult in good health.

This clone was picked up one time. The V gene is TRBV24-1, the J gene TRBJ2-6; 8 nucleotides agree with TRBD2. CDR1 is KGHDR, CDR2 SFDVKD, per germline. Unmatched junction bases numbered 9, after V lost 5 bases and J lost 4 bases. This CDR3 has 17 residues. The CDR3 DNA reads TGTGCCACCAGTGCCGCCGGGGGGGTCACGGGGGCCAACGTCCTGACTTTC. It translates to CATSAAGGVTGANVLTF.

The rearrangement uses TRBV28 and TRBJ1-2, with D possibly matching TRBD1 (6 bases). The ends were cut back, 6 bases at V and 4 bases at J, with 12 bases in the middle. The CDR3 contains 13 residues. The V gene's germline CDR1 is MDHEN and CDR2 SYDVKM. CDR3 DNA: TGTGCCAGCAGCTGGGGGCAGCGCTATGGCTACACCTTC. Protein sequence: CASSWGQRYGYTF.

This clone was seen only once. The CDR3 protein is CASSPVGPNQPQHF. CDR3 DNA sequence: TGTGCCAGCTCACCAGTGGGCCCCAATCAGCCCCAGCATTTT. This rearrangement joins TRBV18 to TRBJ1-5; D call uncertain. There are 14 residues in the CDR3. Germline lookup yields CDR1 KGHSH and CDR2 LQKENI. V lost 2 bases and J 3 bases, leaving 8 bases between the germline ends.

This clone was seen only once. The chain joins TRBV18 to TRBJ1-1; D is undetermined. The CDR3 consists of 13 residues. The V gene lost 3 bases and the J gene lost 6 bases, with 11 bases spanning the gap. Germline V gene data show CDR1 as KGHSH and CDR2 as LQKENI. This CDR3 reads CASSPGREAEAFF. The DNA of the CDR3 is TGTGCCAGCTCACCCGGCCGGGAAGCTGAAGCTTTCTTT.

The rearrangement joins TRBV4-2 to TRBJ2-7; 9 positions agree with TRBD2. The CDR3 loop spans 16 amino acids. J gave up 4 bases and V 3 bases, and 10 bases lay outside the gene matches. CDR1 is LGHNA and CDR2 is YNFKEQ in the germline V gene. The CDR3 here is CASSHAGTSLRYEQYF. CDR3 bases: TGTGCCAGCAGCCATGCCGGGACTAGCTTACGTTACGAGCAGTACTTC.

This clone was observed a single time. V gene TRBV7-8 combines with J gene TRBJ2-1; 7 bases are shared with TRBD2. Germline V CDR1 and CDR2: SGHVS, FQNEAQ. The CDR3 has 16 residues. Trimming took 5 bases from V and 0 from J; bases not matched to a gene: 7. The CDR3 DNA sequence: TGTGCCAGCAGCGAGAGCGGGGAAAGCTCCTACAATGAGCAGTTCTTC. This codes for CASSESGESSYNEQFF.

This chain links TRBV27 with TRBJ2-1, with TRBD1 matching over 8 bases. The CDR3 runs 14 residues. V shed 3 bases, J shed 8 bases, and the junction held 6 bases outside the gene matches. Germline CDR1 reads MNHEY; CDR2 reads SMNVEV (reference sequence). The CDR3 region is CASSFGQGGYEQFF. CDR3 nucleotide sequence: TGTGCCAGCAGTTTCGGACAGGGCGGCTATGAGCAGTTCTTC.